These 26 T cell receptor beta chains originate from one sample sequenced in a study of tumor-infiltrating lymphocytes in primary liver carcinoma. cDNA specific to TCR beta was made from approximately 500 ng of total RNA, with a constant-region primer employed for priming. The TCR beta library was amplified through three nested multiplex PCR rounds in a modified ARM-PCR procedure. It was with TRBV1-TRBV30 forward primers and a C-beta reverse primer that the first two PCR rounds were run, at about 10 cycles each. TCRdb reprocessed the multiplex PCR reads with MiXCR, giving one entry per CDR3 protein. Among 320,000 or so distinct CDR3 sequences, 60% to 80% were seen once, and the ten largest hold roughly 9%. Unsorted whole blood yielded the blood RNA, and germline DNA was also extracted. Sequencing was done on a sample of peripheral blood. Receptors were obtained from a man aged 35-49 years with primary liver carcinoma and hepatitis B virus infection.

Remarks on this clonotype: A read error may produce the germline difference seen at one junction end. The chain uses TRBV11-1 and TRBJ2-1, with 9 bases matching TRBD2. CDR3 length: 16 residues. Germline V gives CDR1 SGHAT, CDR2 FQDESV (reference sequence). The CDR3 DNA follows: TGTGCTAGCAGCTTAGGGGGTGGCGGGAGGGGTAATGGGCAGTTCTTC. The encoded protein is CASSLGGGGRGNGQFF.

This clonotype was counted a few times. The chain carries TRBV14 and TRBJ2-1; 7 bases are a match to TRBD1. With V trimmed by 4 bases and J by 5 bases, 17 bases remained unmatched. Germline CDR1 reads SGHDN; CDR2 reads FVKESK. The CDR3 has 18 amino acids. The CDR3 nucleotides are TGTGCCAGCAGCCCCCAGCGGCCCGGGACAGTGTTCAACAATGAGCAGTTCTTC. Translating gives CASSPQRPGTVFNNEQFF.

The chain is built from TRBV5-1 and TRBJ2-1; D is unclear. V was clipped by 4 bases and J by 3 bases, with 11 bases between them. Per the germline V gene, CDR1 is SGHRS and CDR2 is YFSETQ. This CDR3 spans 14 amino acids. CDR3 nucleotides: TGCGCCAGCAGCCCTGGCCCTAACTACAATGAGCAGTTCTTC. This sequence encodes CASSPGPNYNEQFF.

The chain couples TRBV24-1 to TRBJ1-5; weak D call: TRBD1 (5 bases). Per the germline V gene, CDR1 is KGHDR and CDR2 is SFDVKD. Trimming pared 2 bases from V and 6 bases from J, leaving 7 bases between. The CDR3 is 13 residues long. CDR3 loop: CATSDWGSQPQHF. The CDR3 DNA is TGTGCCACCAGTGATTGGGGGTCTCAGCCCCAGCATTTT.

For this clonotype: With a much larger clone just one base away, this may be a read error. The genes are TRBV12-3 or TRBV12-4 and TRBJ1-4, with no clear D. The CDR3 length is 14 residues. This CDR3 reads CPSSSDGINEKLFF. CDR3 coding DNA: TGTCCCAGCAGTTCCGACGGTATTAATGAAAAACTGTTTTTT.

The CDR3 DNA follows: TGTGCCAGCAGCATTAGGGGTGGGCATGAGCAGTTCTTC. This sequence encodes CASSIRGGHEQFF. V and J are TRBV11-3 and TRBJ2-1; maybe TRBD1 (5 bases). CDR1 SGHNT and CDR2 YENEEA come from the germline V gene. The ends were cut back, 5 bases at V and 8 bases at J, with 13 bases in the middle. This CDR3 has 13 amino acids.

A few counts support this clonotype. The rearrangement joins TRBV5-5 to TRBJ1-4; TRBD1 agrees at 9 bases. Germline V gene lookup returns CDR1 SGHKS and CDR2 YYEKEE (reference sequence). Trimming at V came to 4 bases and at J to 3 bases, leaving 7 bases not matched to a gene. This CDR3 comprises 16 residues. CDR3 DNA: TGTGCCAGCAGCCGCAACGGACAGGGGTCTAATGAAAAACTGTTTTTT. Its protein product is CASSRNGQGSNEKLFF.

Details on this clonotype: This may come from a read error, since a much larger clone is one base off. The chain employs TRBV29-1 and TRBJ2-1; D gene uncertain. There are 15 residues in the CDR3. CDR1 is SQVTM, CDR2 ANQGSEA, per germline. V was shortened by 7 bases and J by 0 bases, with 16 bases between the two germline ends. The CDR3 sequence is CSAPRLVSSYNEQFF. Written as DNA, the CDR3 is TGCAGCGCCCCTAGGCTCGTGAGCTCCTACAATGAGCAGTTCTTC.

With respect to this clonotype: A much larger clone is a single base away; this may be a read error. The chain links TRBV6-2 or TRBV6-3 to TRBJ1-5, with a possible D match to TRBD1 (5 bases). CDR1 MNHEY and CDR2 SVGEGT come from the germline V gene. The CDR3 extends over 15 amino acids. V dropped 4 bases and J dropped 7 bases, with 17 bases sitting between them. CDR3 DNA sequence: TGTGCCAGCAGTTCGGGCGGGGCCCCGGGGCAGCCCCAGCATTTT. This codes for CASSSGGAPGQPQHF.

As concerns this clonotype: It is likely a read error, because the conserved phenylalanine at the end of the CDR3 is missing. The V gene is TRBV29-1, the J gene TRBJ2-5, with D hard to call. The CDR3 length is 12 residues. Per the germline V gene, CDR1 is SQVTM and CDR2 is ANQGSEA. Trimming shortened V by 4 bases and J by 4 bases, and 10 bases separated the two germline ends. The CDR3 region is CSVGVSGETQYS. The CDR3 nucleotides are TGCAGCGTTGGGGTATCGGGAGAGACCCAGTACTCT.

In this sample, this clonotype turned up a few times. The V call is TRBV12-3 or TRBV12-4, the J call TRBJ2-7; D is perhaps TRBD2 (7 bases). This CDR3 is built from 14 residues. With 5 bases removed from V and 5 bases from J, the gap between germline ends came to 16 bases. Written as DNA, the CDR3 is TGTGCCAGCAGTCACCTTAGGGGGACTAACGAGCAGTACTTC. This codes for CASSHLRGTNEQYF.

Concerning this clonotype: At one end the junction does not follow the germline gene, possibly because of a read error. This sequence joins TRBV6-1 and TRBJ2-7; 9 bases agree with TRBD1. CDR3 length: 15 amino acids. Germline V CDR1 and CDR2: MNHNS, SASEGT. For the CDR3, the DNA is TGTGACACCAACCCAAGGACAGGGGCGCGCAACGAGCAATACTTC. Translation gives CDTNPRTGARNEQYF.

Of note for this clonotype: One junction end does not reproduce the germline sequence, and a read error may be involved. The CDR3 coding sequence is TGTGCCAGTAGTTACTCGACCCCGGTGAGCGCCGAGCAATACTTC. Its translation is CASSYSTPVSAEQYF. This sequence joins TRBV6-5 and TRBJ2-7; no clear D. This CDR3 is 15 amino acids long. From germline, CDR1 is MNHEY and CDR2 SVGAGI.

Concerning this clonotype itself: This may come from a read error, since a much larger clone is one base off. V gene TRBV10-3 combines with J gene TRBJ1-4; a possible D gene is TRBD1 (6 bases). The CDR3 totals 13 residues. The germline V gene encodes CDR1 ENHRY and CDR2 SYGVKD. Written as DNA, the CDR3 is TGTGCCTCACGGGGGCTTAATAATGAAAAACCGTTTTTT. It translates to CASRGLNNEKPFF.

With regard to this clonotype: At one of its ends the junction is not consistent with the germline gene, which may arise from a read error. J is TRBJ1-5 and V is TRBV11-2; D gene uncertain. The CDR3 contains 17 residues. Germline CDR1 is SGHAT and CDR2 is FQNNGV. CDR3 DNA sequence: TGTGGCAGCAACTTCCGCCCACGTCGTACAGAGAATCAGCCCCAGCATTTT. This gives the protein CGSNFRPRRTENQPQHF.

A note on this clonotype: A read error is possible here, since a much larger clone lies one base away. The gene calls are TRBV6-1 and TRBJ2-7; TRBD2 is a possible D gene (5 bases). Per the germline V gene, CDR1 is MNHNS and CDR2 is SASEGT. Trimming left V 4 bases short and J 9 bases short, with 16 bases between. There are 13 residues in the CDR3. CDR3 residues: CASSGGEGRGQYF. DNA of the CDR3: TGTGCCAGCAGTGGCGGAGAGGGTCGGGGGCAGTACTTC.

The rearrangement joins TRBV14 to TRBJ2-1; 8 nucleotides line up with TRBD2. V was pared by 2 bases and J by 4 bases, with 10 bases of the junction left unmatched. CDR1 and CDR2 from the germline V gene are SGHDN and FVKESK. CDR3 length: 17 amino acids. The CDR3, as DNA: TGTGCCAGCAGCCAATACGAGGCTGGACTAGCTTACAATGAGCAGTTCTTC. This translates into CASSQYEAGLAYNEQFF.

The chain carries TRBV5-5 and TRBJ2-7, with TRBD1 matching over 8 bases. Per the germline V gene, CDR1 is SGHKS and CDR2 is YYEKEE (reference sequence). Trimming removed 1 base from V and 5 bases from J; junction bases left unmatched: 8. CDR3 length: 15 residues. Here the CDR3 DNA reads TGTGCCAGCAGCTTGTCAGGACAGGGTCGGCACGAGCAGTACTTC. Protein: CASSLSGQGRHEQYF.

This chain connects TRBV29-1 to TRBJ2-7; 9 positions agree with TRBD1. The germline V gene has CDR1 SQVTM and CDR2 ANQGSEA. The CDR3 is made up of 14 amino acids. CDR3: CNAVRRDRAYEQYF. CDR3 nucleotide sequence: TGCAACGCTGTTCGTCGGGACAGGGCGTACGAGCAGTACTTC.

This clonotype was detected only once. This sequence may be a read error, since a much larger clone differs from it by one base. This is likely a read error, given that the CDR3 carries no conserved phenylalanine or tryptophan at its end. The rearrangement links TRBV5-4 to TRBJ2-7; 7 bases map to TRBD2. CDR3 length: 15 amino acids. Germline loops: CDR1 SGHNT, CDR2 YYREEE (reference sequence). Losses at the gene ends were 0 bases for V and 6 bases for J; bases not matched to a gene: 9. The CDR3 region has the DNA TGTGCCAGCAGCTTGGAAGCGGGATACAATATCGAGCAGTACATC. Translating gives CASSLEAGYNIEQYI.

On this clonotype: An end of the junction does not agree with germline; a read error may underlie this. The chain combines TRBV11-3 with TRBJ2-7; 7 bases map to TRBD1. In germline, CDR1 is SGHNT, CDR2 YENEEA. The length of the CDR3 is 13 residues. This CDR3 is CASSVGQSYKQYF. CDR3 DNA sequence: TGTGCCAGTAGCGTGGGACAGTCCTACAAGCAGTACTTC.

This chain connects TRBV30 to TRBJ1-6; D unclear. The V end lost 1 base, the J end lost 5 bases, and 6 bases lay between the germline ends. In germline, CDR1 is GTSNPN, CDR2 SVGIG (reference sequence). The length of the CDR3 is 13 residues. As DNA, the CDR3 is TGTGCCTGGAGTGGCCAGAATAATTCACCCCTCCACTTT. Its translation: CAWSGQNNSPLHF. Variable domain in full (rest from reference TRBV30 and TRBJ1-6): SQTIHQWPATLVQPVGSPLSLECTVEGTSNPNLYWYRQAAGRGLQLLFYSVGIGQISSEVPQNLSASRPQDRQFILSSKKLLLSDSGFYLCAWSGQNNSPLHFGNGTRLTVT.

The chain recombines TRBV7-9 with TRBJ1-1, with TRBD1 as a possible D gene (5 bases). The germline V gene encodes CDR1 SEHNR and CDR2 FQNEAQ (reference sequence). The CDR3 has 14 amino acids. The V and J ends lost 6 bases and 1 base respectively, with 12 bases between them. The CDR3 reads CASRTDTANTEAFF. The CDR3 DNA sequence: TGTGCCAGCAGGACAGACACTGCGAACACTGAAGCTTTCTTT.

Turning to this clonotype: Its ends do not fully match the called genes, so a read error is possible. The chain employs TRBV5-6 and TRBJ2-2, with TRBD1 matching over 10 bases. CDR3 length: 17 residues. Germline lookup yields CDR1 SGHDT and CDR2 YYEEEE. The CDR3 DNA is TGTGCCAGTAGCTCCACCCGGGACAGGGGTGGCACCGGGGAGCTGTTTTTT. Translation gives CASSSTRDRGGTGELFF.

For this clonotype: In this CDR3 the conserved last residue, phenylalanine or tryptophan, is missing, so a read error is likely. The chain joins TRBV11-3 to TRBJ2-7; TRBD2 is a possible D gene (6 bases). CDR1 and CDR2 from the germline V gene are SGHNT and YENEEA. The CDR3 is made up of 12 amino acids. The CDR3 protein is CARSLGGNEQYL. CDR3 sequence (DNA): TGTGCCCGCAGCTTAGGCGGGAACGAGCAGTACTTA.

Concerning this clonotype: One junction end disagrees with the germline gene, perhaps due to a read error. The gene calls are TRBV4-2 and TRBJ1-6; unclear D gene. The germline CDR1 and CDR2 sequences are LGHNA and YNFKEQ. The CDR3 spans 14 residues. The CDR3 region is CTSSQEAENSPLHF. The CDR3 bases are TGTACCAGCAGCCAAGAGGCTGAGAATTCACCCCTCCACTTT.